This T cell receptor beta chain originates from a study of human T cells and chemical hapten exposure. The CDR3 length is 15 residues. V was clipped by 4 bases and J by 5 bases, with 15 bases between them. CDR1 and CDR2 from the germline V gene are SGHAT and FQNNGV. Indicated time point: pre-sensitization, week 0. The treatment here: therapeutic diphenylcyclopropenone sensitization with weekly scalp DPC. TCRdb re-analysed the RACE reads in MiXCR, keeping a single row per CDR3 protein. The sample holds nearly 110,000 distinct CDR3 sequences, 12% seen once. V and J are TRBV11-2 and TRBJ2-1, with a tentative D call TRBD2 (7 bases). The TCR sequence derives from a woman in her fifties or sixties with alopecia areata. Some clones in this sample may be carry-over from other donors' samples. This sample comprised whole blood, obtained in connection with sensitization to the hapten diphenylcyclopropenone (DPC). The CDR3 region is CASSYLGGANNEQFF. Written as DNA, the CDR3 is TGTGCCAGCAGCTACCTGGGGGGGGCTAACAATGAGCAGTTCTTC.